Listed here are 17 T cell receptor beta chains from one sample, sequenced in a study of blood T cell repertoires in COVID-19. Clones were sequenced by immunoSEQ multiplex PCR, and TCRdb holds only the in-frame ones, with some missing. The repertoire includes over 250,000 clones, more than 70% of them detected once, and under 5.5% sits in the top ten. Sequenced: PBMCs or T cells enriched from blood (not recorded which). These receptors originate from a woman in her twenties or thirties who had recovered from COVID-19.

A single count supports this clone. The chain couples TRBV6-2 or TRBV6-3 to TRBJ2-5; 16 nucleotides align to TRBD2. This CDR3 has 18 amino acids. Unmatched junction bases numbered 11, after V lost 5 bases and J lost 5 bases. Germline assignment: CDR1 MNHEY and CDR2 SVGEGT. CDR3 loop: CASSRTGTSGGARETQYF. In DNA, the CDR3 is TGTGCCAGCAGTCGTACCGGGACTAGCGGGGGGGCACGGGAGACCCAGTACTTC.

The V and J genes are TRBV24-1 and TRBJ2-3, with TRBD2 identical over 7 bases. The CDR3 spans 17 residues. V was clipped by 4 bases and J by 0 bases; unmatched bases: 9. Germline CDR1 KGHDR, CDR2 SFDVKD. This chain's CDR3 is CATSDQTTSSSTDTQYF. CDR3 bases: TGTGCCACCAGTGACCAGACGACTAGCTCTAGCACAGATACGCAGTATTTT.

Ten or more counts support this clone. The rearrangement joins TRBV11-2 to TRBJ1-1, with D possibly being TRBD1 (6 bases). The ends were cut back, 0 bases at V and 0 bases at J, with 20 bases in the middle. The CDR3 consists of 19 residues. Germline V gives CDR1 SGHAT, CDR2 FQNNGV. The chain's CDR3 is CASSLEGYRALTVNTEAFF. The DNA of the CDR3 is TGTGCCAGCAGCTTAGAAGGGTACAGGGCCCTAACCGTGAACACTGAAGCTTTCTTT. The complete variable domain, with remaining parts taken from reference TRBV11-2 and TRBJ1-1, reads EAGVAQSPRYKIIEKRQSVAFWCNPISGHATLYWYQQILGQGPKLLIQFQNNGVVDDSQLPKDRFSAERLKGVDSTLKIQPAKLEDSAVYLCASSLEGYRALTVNTEAFFGQGTRLTVV.

CDR3 loop: CASSEGWVRNTEAFF. In DNA, the CDR3 is TGTGCCAGCAGTGAGGGCTGGGTTCGGAACACTGAAGCTTTCTTT. The chain has TRBV2 and TRBJ1-1; D gene ambiguous. V lost 3 bases to trimming and J lost 1 base, with 12 bases between them. Germline CDR1 is SNHLY and CDR2 is FYNNEI. The CDR3 runs to 15 residues.

A single count supports this clone. The chain combines TRBV30 with TRBJ2-7, with 8 bases that match TRBD2. This CDR3 region has 13 residues. The V gene end was trimmed by 5 bases and the J gene end by 2 bases; junction bases not matched to a gene: 5. CDR1 is GTSNPN and CDR2 is SVGIG in the germline V gene (reference sequence). CDR3 coding DNA: TGTGCCTGGCAAACTAGCGGACCCTACGAGCAGTACTTC. Translation: CAWQTSGPYEQYF.

This clone was seen a handful of times. This chain joins TRBV14 and TRBJ1-2; D not certain. There are 12 residues in the CDR3. Trimming took off 3 bases at V and 6 bases at J, with 8 bases between the two ends. Germline CDR1 reads SGHDN; CDR2 reads FVKESK. CDR3 sequence (DNA): TGTGCCAGCAGCCAGTACAGTCATGGCTACACCTTC. Translating it yields CASSQYSHGYTF.

This rearrangement joins TRBV2 to TRBJ1-1; 7 bases line up with TRBD1. V gave up 7 bases and J gave up 5 bases; unmatched junction bases: 7. CDR3 size: 13 residues. Germline CDR1 SNHLY, CDR2 FYNNEI. The CDR3 DNA is TGTGCCAGCATTGGCGAACAGGGGACTGAAGCTTTCTTT. This translates into CASIGEQGTEAFF.

The CDR3 loop reads CAISELGQGGQETQYF. The CDR3 bases are TGTGCCATCAGTGAATTGGGCCAGGGAGGGCAAGAGACCCAGTACTTC. This chain connects TRBV10-3 to TRBJ2-5; 7 bases match TRBD2. The germline V gene encodes CDR1 ENHRY and CDR2 SYGVKD. The CDR3 extends over 16 amino acids. V dropped 3 bases and J dropped 2; count of bases not matched to a gene: 9.

The CDR3 sequence is CASAGSIGRSYEQYF. The CDR3 nucleotides are TGCGCCAGCGCGGGGAGCATCGGGAGATCCTACGAGCAGTACTTC. The chain recombines TRBV5-1 with TRBJ2-7; perhaps TRBD2 as D (6 bases). This CDR3 spans 15 amino acids. The germline V gene has CDR1 SGHRS and CDR2 YFSETQ. V lost 7 bases and J 1 base, leaving 18 bases between the germline ends.

The chain couples TRBV5-1 to TRBJ1-1; D might be TRBD1 (5 bases). Between the trimmed V and J ends, which lost 5 bases and 1 base, there was a span of 15 bases. This CDR3 has 15 residues. Germline V gene sequence: CDR1 SGHRS, CDR2 YFSETQ. CDR3 sequence: CASSTLSRANTEAFF. DNA for the CDR3: TGCGCCAGCAGTACCCTCTCCAGGGCGAACACTGAAGCTTTCTTT.

The rearrangement joins TRBV6-1 to TRBJ1-1; tentative D call: TRBD1 (5 bases). The germline V and J ends were trimmed by 1 base and 1 base, with 19 bases remaining between them. The CDR3 length is 18 residues. CDR1 MNHNS and CDR2 SASEGT come from the germline V gene. The chain's CDR3 is CASSEGNRRGRSNTEAFF. As DNA, the CDR3 is TGTGCCAGCAGTGAAGGGAACAGGCGAGGTCGATCGAACACTGAAGCTTTCTTT.

This sequence joins TRBV5-4 and TRBJ1-2; 9 nucleotides line up with TRBD1. CDR1 is SGHNT, CDR2 YYREEE, per germline (reference sequence). V was clipped by 4 bases and J by 2 bases; unmatched bases: 6. The CDR3 sequence is 15 residues long. In DNA, the CDR3 is TGTGCCAGCAGCCAATTGACAGGGGGGAACTATGGCTACACCTTC. Translation: CASSQLTGGNYGYTF.

The rearrangement uses TRBV6-1 and TRBJ1-3; no definite D call. V was pared by 2 bases and J by 2 bases, with 16 bases between. Germline loops: CDR1 MNHNS, CDR2 SASEGT. The CDR3 is 17 residues long. The CDR3 sequence: CASSEWWPTGAGNTIYF. The DNA for the CDR3 is TGTGCCAGCAGTGAATGGTGGCCGACCGGGGCTGGAAACACCATATATTTT.

This clone was seen a single time. V usage is TRBV4-2 and J usage is TRBJ2-1; 11 nucleotides align to TRBD2. V lost 5 bases and J lost 7; bases outside the gene matches: 10. The CDR3 is 16 amino acids. Looked up from germline, CDR1 is LGHNA and CDR2 is YNFKEQ. For the CDR3, the DNA is TGTGCCAGCAGCAAGTCGGGACTAGCGGTTGAGAATGAGCAGTTCTTC. Translation gives CASSKSGLAVENEQFF.

This sequence joins TRBV18 and TRBJ2-1; possibly TRBD1 for D (6 bases). Germline-derived CDR1 and CDR2 are KGHSH and LQKENI. This CDR3 contains 16 residues. Trimming took 3 bases from V and 4 from J, leaving 16 bases between them. The CDR3 region is CASSPTGLGTYNEQFF. DNA of the CDR3: TGTGCCAGCTCACCTACAGGGCTAGGAACATACAATGAGCAGTTCTTC.

The chain links TRBV10-3 to TRBJ1-2; 9 bases fit TRBD1. The germline gives CDR1 ENHRY, CDR2 SYGVKD. The V segment lost 3 bases and the J segment 4 bases; nucleotides outside the gene matches: 15. The CDR3 length is 18 residues. DNA of the CDR3: TGTGCCATCAGTGACCCTCTAAGCGGGACAGGGATCTCCTATGGCTACACCTTC. This gives the protein CAISDPLSGTGISYGYTF.

The CDR3 here is CASSLRAEGTEAFF. CDR3 DNA: TGTGCCAGCAGCTTACGGGCCGAGGGCACTGAAGCTTTCTTT. The J gene is TRBJ1-1, the V gene TRBV7-9; no firm D call. V lost 2 bases and J lost 4, with 11 bases in between. The CDR3 sequence is 14 residues long. Germline-derived CDR1 and CDR2 are SEHNR and FQNEAQ (reference sequence).